Reported below is one T cell receptor beta chain. Germline CDR1 is MNHEY and CDR2 is SMNVEV (reference sequence). This CDR3 spans 15 amino acids. V lost 2 bases to trimming and J lost 7 bases, with 15 bases between them. The sample originates from a study of blood T cell repertoires in COVID-19. Clones were read by immunoSEQ multiplex PCR, and TCRdb kept only the in-frame ones, dropping some. The table records roughly 250,000 clones, 75% to 95% of them present only once. The V and J genes are TRBV27 and TRBJ1-5; no reliable D call. The TCR sequence derives from a person between 18 and 30 years old with COVID-19, enrolled during active disease. Sequenced input: peripheral blood. CDR3 in amino acids: CASSLSLGVGQPQHF. The CDR3 DNA reads TGTGCCAGCAGTTTAAGTCTCGGGGTGGGCCAGCCCCAGCATTTT.